Following are 13 T cell receptor beta chains from one sample sequenced in a study of technical replicates of blood from a handful of donors. Clones were read by immunoSEQ multiplex PCR, and TCRdb kept only the in-frame ones, dropping some. In the table there are under 65,000 clones, about 94% of which are singletons. Sequenced sample: PBMCs. These receptors all stem from a human donor in good health. Some clones in this sample may be carry-over from other donors' samples.

V usage is TRBV5-6 and J usage is TRBJ1-2; 8 positions match TRBD1. The germline V gene encodes CDR1 SGHDT and CDR2 YYEEEE. CDR3 length: 17 amino acids. V was pared by 1 base and J by 0 bases, with 8 bases of the junction left unmatched. In nucleotides, the CDR3 is TGTGCCAGCAGCTTGTGGGGCCAGGGGGCATCTAACTATGGCTACACCTTC. Protein sequence: CASSLWGQGASNYGYTF.

The chain joins TRBV5-1 to TRBJ1-1; 10 nucleotides line up with TRBD1. The ends lost 0 bases at V and 4 bases at J; junction bases unmatched: 9. Germline assignment: CDR1 SGHRS and CDR2 YFSETQ. The CDR3 sequence is 17 residues long. CDR3 sequence (DNA): TGCGCCAGCAGCTTGGTGCGGACAGGGGGTGTCGGCACTGAAGCTTTCTTT. Its translation is CASSLVRTGGVGTEAFF.

This chain links TRBV7-9 with TRBJ1-4; no clear D gene. This CDR3 has 14 amino acids. V dropped 3 bases and J dropped 4 bases, with 9 bases sitting between them. Germline CDR1 reads SEHNR; CDR2 reads FQNEAQ (reference sequence). In DNA form, the CDR3 reads TGTGCCAGCAGCTTGGGCCAGGTTAATGAAAAACTGTTTTTT. It is translated as CASSLGQVNEKLFF.

V usage is TRBV23-1 and J usage is TRBJ2-3; 12 nucleotides agree with TRBD2. TRBV23-1 is known as an ORF, though its function is uncertain. V was pared by 0 bases and J by 7 bases, with 11 bases of the junction left unmatched. CDR3 size: 18 residues. As DNA, the CDR3 is TGCGCCAGCAGTCAATCCACTAGCGGGGGGCTCCCTACTCATACGCAGTATTTT. Protein sequence: CASSQSTSGGLPTHTQYF.

V and J are TRBV4-3 and TRBJ1-2; TRBD1 agrees at 10 bases. J gave up 6 bases and V 4 bases, and 2 bases lay outside the gene matches. CDR3 size: 13 residues. The V gene's germline CDR1 is LGHNA and CDR2 YSLEER. CDR3 protein: CASSRGQGDGYTF. The CDR3 nucleotides are TGCGCCAGCAGCCGCGGACAGGGGGATGGCTACACCTTC.

The V gene is TRBV6-1, the J gene TRBJ1-2, with a tentative D call TRBD1 (5 bases). CDR1 and CDR2 from the germline V gene are MNHNS and SASEGT. This CDR3 has 13 amino acids. Deletions cut 5 bases from V and 6 bases from J, with 13 bases between. Here the CDR3 DNA reads TGTGCCAGCAGTCCCCAAGGGGCGGATGGCTACACCTTC. Residues: CASSPQGADGYTF.

The chain joins TRBV4-3 to TRBJ2-7, with a weak D call TRBD1 (6 bases). The germline V gene encodes CDR1 LGHNA and CDR2 YSLEER. The CDR3 has 14 amino acids. The V gene lost 0 bases and the J gene lost 2 bases, with 8 bases spanning the gap. The CDR3 protein is CASSQDRGPYEQYF. As DNA, the CDR3 is TGCGCCAGCAGCCAAGACAGGGGCCCCTACGAGCAGTACTTC.

This clone was detected once. This rearrangement joins TRBV7-2 to TRBJ2-7; 7 bases line up with TRBD2. CDR3 size: 16 residues. Germline values: CDR1 SGHTA, CDR2 FQGNSA. The J segment lost 1 base and the V segment lost 5 bases, leaving 11 bases of the junction unmatched. The chain's CDR3 is CASSKTGGVVSYEQYF. CDR3 nucleotides: TGTGCCAGCAGCAAGACTGGGGGGGTAGTTTCCTACGAGCAGTACTTC.

This clone appeared once. V is TRBV5-3 and J is TRBJ2-5, with unresolved D. TRBV5-3 counts as an open reading frame of uncertain function. The V and J ends lost 4 bases and 13 bases respectively, with 14 bases between them. The CDR3 is made up of 11 amino acids. DNA of the CDR3: TGTGCCAGAAGCCTACGTGAAATTGGGTACTTC. Translation gives CARSLREIGYF.

The table lists this clone with a count of one. The rearrangement uses TRBV4-1 and TRBJ2-1, with 12 bases lining up with TRBD2. The CDR3 is made up of 17 amino acids. Germline CDR1 reads MGHRA; CDR2 reads YSYEKL. The V gene end was trimmed by 5 bases and the J gene end by 7 bases; junction bases not matched to a gene: 12. CDR3 bases: TGCGCCAGCAGCGCCCAGGCCCGGCTAGCGGGAGGGAATGAGCAGTTCTTC. This encodes CASSAQARLAGGNEQFF.

This clone appeared once. The V call is TRBV5-4, the J call TRBJ1-2; 8 bases fit TRBD1. This CDR3 has 13 residues. Germline V gene lookup returns CDR1 SGHNT and CDR2 YYREEE (reference sequence). After removal of 4 bases from V and 6 bases from J, the junction contained 5 bases not matched to a gene. CDR3 amino acids: CASSRTGMNGYTF. CDR3 sequence (DNA): TGTGCCAGCAGCCGGACAGGGATGAATGGCTACACCTTC. Using reference TRBV5-4 and TRBJ1-2 for the parts outside the CDR3, the full variable domain is ETGVTQSPTHLIKTRGQQVTLRCSSQSGHNTVSWYQQALGQGPQFIFQYYREEENGRGNFPPRFSGLQFPNYSSELNVNALELDDSALYLCASSRTGMNGYTFGSGTRLTVV.

The chain joins TRBV15 to TRBJ1-2; the match to TRBD1 covers 8 bases. This CDR3 comprises 17 residues. Germline V lookup: CDR1 LNHNV, CDR2 YYDKDF (reference sequence). V gave up 0 bases and J gave up 12 bases; unmatched junction bases: 18. The DNA for the CDR3 is TGTGCCACCAGCAGAGAAGGAACCGGGACAGGTGCCCGCCCTCACACCTTC. Its protein product is CATSREGTGTGARPHTF.

In this sample, this clone turned up once. The V call is TRBV6-6, the J call TRBJ2-5; 8 bases align to TRBD1. CDR3 length equals 14 residues. The junction had 8 bases not matched to a gene; V was cut back by 6 bases and J by 5 bases. CDR1 MNHNY and CDR2 SVGAGI come from the germline V gene (reference sequence). CDR3 sequence reads: CASSPRTGMETQYF. The CDR3 DNA sequence: TGTGCCAGCAGCCCCAGGACAGGGATGGAGACCCAGTACTTC.